The 2 T cell receptor beta chains listed next were all sequenced from one sample in a study of blood T cell repertoires in COVID-19. Sequenced by immunoSEQ multiplex PCR; TCRdb stores in-frame clones only, minus some. Here the sample spans more than 200,000 clones, roughly 91% being singletons. What was sequenced was PBMCs or T cells enriched from blood (not recorded which). The origin of the receptors is a woman in her twenties or thirties with acute COVID-19.

The chain links TRBV7-6 to TRBJ1-3; TRBD1 might be the D (5 bases). V lost 5 bases and J lost 4, with 21 bases in between. The CDR3 spans 17 residues. CDR1 SGHVS and CDR2 FNYEAQ come from the germline V gene. The CDR3 sequence is CASSPRTIRALGNTIYF. The DNA of the CDR3 is TGTGCCAGCAGCCCCCGGACAATCCGGGCATTAGGAAACACCATATATTTT.

The chain has TRBV2 and TRBJ2-1, with 12 nucleotides matching TRBD2. This CDR3 has 16 residues. V gave up 6 bases and J gave up 0 bases; unmatched junction bases: 3. Germline CDR1 reads SNHLY; CDR2 reads FYNNEI. CDR3 protein: CASRLTSGSSYNEQFF. The CDR3 DNA is TGTGCCAGCAGGCTGACTAGCGGGAGCTCCTACAATGAGCAGTTCTTC. Together with reference TRBV2 and TRBJ2-1, the CDR3 gives the full variable domain: EPEVTQTPSHQVTQMGQEVILRCVPISNHLYFYWYRQILGQKVEFLVSFYNNEISEKSEIFDDQFSVERPDGSNFTLKIRSTKLEDSAMYFCASRLTSGSSYNEQFFGPGTRLTVL.